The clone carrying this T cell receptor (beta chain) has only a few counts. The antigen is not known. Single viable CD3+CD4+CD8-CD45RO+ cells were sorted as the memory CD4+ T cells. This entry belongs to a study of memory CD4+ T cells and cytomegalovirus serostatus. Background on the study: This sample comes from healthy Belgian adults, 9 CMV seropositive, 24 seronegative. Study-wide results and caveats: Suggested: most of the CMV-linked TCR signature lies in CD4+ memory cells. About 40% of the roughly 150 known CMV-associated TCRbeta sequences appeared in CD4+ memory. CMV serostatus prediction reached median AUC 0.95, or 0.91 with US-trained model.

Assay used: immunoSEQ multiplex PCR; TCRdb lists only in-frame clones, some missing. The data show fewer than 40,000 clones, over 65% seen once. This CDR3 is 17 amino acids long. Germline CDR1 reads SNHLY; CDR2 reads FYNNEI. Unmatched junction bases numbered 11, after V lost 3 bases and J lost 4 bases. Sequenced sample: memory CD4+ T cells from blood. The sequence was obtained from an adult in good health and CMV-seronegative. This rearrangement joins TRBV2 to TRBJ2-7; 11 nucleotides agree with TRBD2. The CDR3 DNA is TGTGCCAGCAGTGATTCCGGTTTAGCGGGGGGGCATTACGAGCAGTACTTC. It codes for CASSDSGLAGGHYEQYF.